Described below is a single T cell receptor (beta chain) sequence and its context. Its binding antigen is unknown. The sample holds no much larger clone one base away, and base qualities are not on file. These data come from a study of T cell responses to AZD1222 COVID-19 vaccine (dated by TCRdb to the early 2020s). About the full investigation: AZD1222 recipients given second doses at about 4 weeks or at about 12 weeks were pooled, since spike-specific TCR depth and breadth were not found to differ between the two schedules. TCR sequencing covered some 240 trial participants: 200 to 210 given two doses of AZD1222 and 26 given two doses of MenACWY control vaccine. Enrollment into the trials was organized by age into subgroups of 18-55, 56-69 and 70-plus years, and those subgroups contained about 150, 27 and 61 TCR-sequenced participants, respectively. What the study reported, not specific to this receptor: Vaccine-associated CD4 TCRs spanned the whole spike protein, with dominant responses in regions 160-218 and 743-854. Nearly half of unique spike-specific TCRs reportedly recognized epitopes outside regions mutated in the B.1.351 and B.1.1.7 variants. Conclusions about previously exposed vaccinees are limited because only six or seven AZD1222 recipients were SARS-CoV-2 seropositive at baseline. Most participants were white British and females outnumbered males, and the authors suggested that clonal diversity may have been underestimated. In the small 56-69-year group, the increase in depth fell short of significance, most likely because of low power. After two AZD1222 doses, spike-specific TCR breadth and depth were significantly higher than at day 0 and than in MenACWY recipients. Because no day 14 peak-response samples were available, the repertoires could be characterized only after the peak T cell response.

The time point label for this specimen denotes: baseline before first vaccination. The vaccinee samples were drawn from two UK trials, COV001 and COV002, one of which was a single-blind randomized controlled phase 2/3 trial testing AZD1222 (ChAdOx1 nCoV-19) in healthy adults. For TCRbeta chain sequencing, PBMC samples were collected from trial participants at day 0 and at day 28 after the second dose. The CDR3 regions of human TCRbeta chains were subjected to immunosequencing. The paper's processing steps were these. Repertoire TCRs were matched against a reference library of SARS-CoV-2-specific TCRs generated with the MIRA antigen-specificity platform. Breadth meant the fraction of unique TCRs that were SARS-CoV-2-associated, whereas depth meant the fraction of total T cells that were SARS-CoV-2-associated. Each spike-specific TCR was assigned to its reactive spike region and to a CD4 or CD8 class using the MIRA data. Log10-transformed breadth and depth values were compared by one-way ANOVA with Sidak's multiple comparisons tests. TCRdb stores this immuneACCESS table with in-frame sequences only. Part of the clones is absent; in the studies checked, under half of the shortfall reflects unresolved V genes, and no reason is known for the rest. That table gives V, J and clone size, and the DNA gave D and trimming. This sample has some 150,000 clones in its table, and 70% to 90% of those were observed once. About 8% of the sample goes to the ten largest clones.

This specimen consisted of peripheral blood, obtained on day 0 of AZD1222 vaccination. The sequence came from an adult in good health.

The base sequence is TGTGCCAGCAGTTTGGTTCGGGGGGCGGGTCAGCCCCAGCATTTT. This gives the protein CASSLVRGAGQPQHF. Rearrangement joined TRBV28 to TRBJ1-5; TRBD1 is perhaps the D gene, given 6 matching bases. The germline ends are 15 bases apart after V is trimmed by 3 bases and J by 6 bases. Counted from cysteine to phenylalanine, this CDR3 has 15 amino acids. Just CDR3 DNA is preserved here, 45 bases in frame from base 1. From the germline V gene, CDR1 is MDHEN and CDR2 is SYDVKM.